The 26 T cell receptor beta chains given below trace back to one sample, sequenced in a study of CD8 T cells in Susac syndrome. An amount of RNA that ranged from about 0.45 to 1 ug was reverse transcribed with random hexamers. In TCRdb, the immunoSEQ multiplex PCR reads were re-called with MiXCR into one record per CDR3 protein. Of about 200,000 distinct CDR3 sequences in the sample, roughly 90% were seen once. The sample comprised CD4+ T cells from PBMCs. These receptors all come from a human donor with Susac syndrome.

The CDR3 DNA follows: TGTGCCAGGGGGAGGGAGCGGGCCTACAATGAGCAGTTCTTC. Translated: CARGRERAYNEQFF. This rearrangement joins TRBV2 to TRBJ2-1; 7 bases map to TRBD2. Germline loops: CDR1 SNHLY, CDR2 FYNNEI. Unmatched junction bases numbered 7, after V lost 9 bases and J lost 2 bases. The CDR3 is 14 amino acids.

The count of this clonotype is one. The CDR3 protein is CASSLLGLAGADTQYF. The CDR3 DNA follows: TGTGCCAGCAGCTTACTGGGACTAGCGGGAGCGGATACGCAGTATTTT. The rearrangement joins TRBV5-4 to TRBJ2-3; 14 bases map to TRBD2. The germline V gene has CDR1 SGHNT and CDR2 YYREEE (reference sequence). The length of the CDR3 is 16 residues. V was pared by 2 bases and J by 6 bases, with 5 bases of the junction left unmatched.

Only one count was recorded for this clonotype. The rearrangement joins TRBV2 to TRBJ2-3, with a weak D call TRBD2 (5 bases). This CDR3 has 13 residues. The germline CDR1 and CDR2 sequences are SNHLY and FYNNEI. The V and J ends lost 10 bases and 6 bases respectively, with 17 bases between them. The CDR3 loop is CATSPTRSDTQYF. The DNA of the CDR3 is TGTGCCACTTCCCCAACTAGGAGCGATACGCAGTATTTT.

The CDR3 sequence is CASSLRRGEEAFF. The CDR3 nucleotides are TGTGCCAGCAGCTTAAGGAGGGGAGAAGAAGCTTTCTTT. The V and J genes are TRBV7-3 and TRBJ1-1; TRBD1 is a possible D gene (5 bases). The CDR3 consists of 13 residues. Germline CDR1 SGHTA, CDR2 FQGTGA. V was cut by 1 base and J by 8 bases, with 11 bases left in between.

The chain employs TRBV5-6 and TRBJ1-5, with D possibly being TRBD1 (6 bases). Trimming stripped 3 bases from V and 1 base from J, with 11 bases between. The CDR3 contains 15 residues. Germline assignment: CDR1 SGHDT and CDR2 YYEEEE. The CDR3 region has the DNA TGTGCCAGCAGCTGCTTCGACAGGAGCAATCAGCCCCAGCATTTT. Amino acids: CASSCFDRSNQPQHF.

This clonotype came up a few times. The chain recombines TRBV2 with TRBJ1-2; D ambiguous. The ends were cut back, 4 bases at V and 2 bases at J, with 17 bases in the middle. The CDR3 is made up of 16 amino acids. Germline loops: CDR1 SNHLY, CDR2 FYNNEI. The CDR3 protein is CASSVGEYGSNYGYTF. In DNA, the CDR3 is TGTGCCAGCAGTGTTGGGGAGTATGGTTCCAACTATGGCTACACCTTC.

V usage is TRBV6-5 and J usage is TRBJ2-7; tentative D call: TRBD1 (6 bases). The CDR3 consists of 13 residues. CDR1 and CDR2 (germline): MNHEY, SVGAGI. V lost 7 bases and J 5 bases, leaving 15 bases between the germline ends. The CDR3 DNA follows: TGTGCCAGCACTCTGGACAGTTCCCACGAGCAGTACTTC. Protein: CASTLDSSHEQYF.

The chain employs TRBV7-6 and TRBJ2-2; D ambiguous. Trimming left V 1 base short and J 2 bases short, with 8 bases between. This CDR3 is 15 amino acids long. Germline CDR1 SGHVS, CDR2 FNYEAQ. CDR3 nucleotides: TGTGCCAGCAGCTTAGTTCTGGGAAACACCGGGGAGCTGTTTTTT. This sequence encodes CASSLVLGNTGELFF.

This clonotype has only a few counts. The genes are TRBV11-2 and TRBJ1-2; TRBD1 might be the D (5 bases). V lost 4 bases and J 8 bases, leaving 8 bases between the germline ends. The CDR3 runs 11 residues. Germline-derived CDR1 and CDR2 are SGHAT and FQNNGV. The CDR3 sequence: CASSWGRGYTF. The CDR3 DNA sequence: TGTGCCAGCAGCTGGGGGAGGGGCTACACCTTC.

The chain combines TRBV28 with TRBJ1-2; 7 nucleotides align to TRBD1. CDR1 and CDR2 (germline): MDHEN, SYDVKM. With V trimmed by 6 bases and J by 4 bases, 11 bases remained unmatched. The CDR3 consists of 15 residues. CDR3 protein: CASSPSSGGIYGYTF. For the CDR3, the DNA is TGTGCCAGCAGCCCCTCGTCAGGGGGAATCTATGGCTACACCTTC.

This clonotype appeared a single time. This chain uses TRBV7-3 with TRBJ1-6; TRBD1 aligns across 10 bases. The J segment lost 8 bases and the V segment lost 0 bases, leaving 1 base of the junction unmatched. This CDR3 spans 15 amino acids. Germline-derived CDR1 and CDR2 are SGHTA and FQGTGA. This CDR3 reads CASSLTGTGDSPLHF. The DNA of the CDR3 is TGTGCCAGCAGCTTAACCGGGACAGGGGATTCACCCCTCCACTTT.

This clonotype has just one count. V is TRBV20-1 and J is TRBJ2-2, with 7 bases matching TRBD1. Trimming cost V 5 bases and J 7 bases; bases outside gene matches: 10. CDR3 length: 14 residues. The germline CDR1 and CDR2 sequences are DFQATT and SNEGSKA (reference sequence). The CDR3 loop is CSAGRQGGVGELFF. The CDR3 DNA sequence: TGCAGTGCTGGTAGACAGGGTGGGGTCGGGGAGCTGTTTTTT.

The chain combines TRBV20-1 with TRBJ2-1; D call uncertain. Germline V CDR1 and CDR2: DFQATT, SNEGSKA (reference sequence). V shed 3 bases and J shed 5 bases, with 11 bases lying between them. The CDR3 totals 13 residues. This CDR3 reads CSASQPTNNEQFF. For the CDR3, the DNA is TGCAGTGCTAGCCAACCTACAAACAATGAGCAGTTCTTC.

The rearrangement joins TRBV10-3 to TRBJ2-1, with 9 bases aligning to TRBD2. With V trimmed by 6 bases and J by 5 bases, 11 bases remained unmatched. Germline V CDR1 and CDR2: ENHRY, SYGVKD. The CDR3 runs 16 residues. The CDR3 nucleotides read TGTGCCATCAGGACTGAGAGCGGGAGGCAGAACAATGAGCAGTTCTTC. Translating it yields CAIRTESGRQNNEQFF.

This rearrangement joins TRBV5-6 to TRBJ2-1; TRBD2 agrees at 10 bases. Germline-derived CDR1 and CDR2 are SGHDT and YYEEEE. V shed 2 bases, J shed 9 bases, and the junction held 8 bases outside the gene matches. The CDR3 runs to 15 residues. CDR3 loop: CASSFVPSGSGEQFF. In nucleotides, the CDR3 is TGTGCCAGCAGCTTTGTCCCTAGCGGGAGCGGTGAGCAGTTCTTC.

This clonotype was seen just once. V and J are TRBV9 and TRBJ2-1; 9 bases agree with TRBD2. V shed 4 bases, J shed 4 bases, and the junction held 9 bases outside the gene matches. This CDR3 contains 16 residues. The germline V gene encodes CDR1 SGDLS and CDR2 YYNGEE. CDR3 protein: CASSPSSGGAYNEQFF. In nucleotides, the CDR3 is TGTGCCAGCAGCCCGAGTAGCGGGGGCGCTTACAATGAGCAGTTCTTC.

The V call is TRBV4-1, the J call TRBJ2-7, with D perhaps being TRBD1 or TRBD2 (7 bases each). Per germline, CDR1 MGHRA and CDR2 YSYEKL. Between the trimmed V and J ends, which lost 3 bases and 4 bases, there was a span of 19 bases. The length of the CDR3 is 16 residues. CDR3 bases: TGCGCCAGCAGCCAGGACCGAGACAGGGAGGGATACGAGCAGTACTTC. As protein: CASSQDRDREGYEQYF.

This chain joins TRBV20-1 and TRBJ2-5, with 7 bases identical to TRBD2. CDR1 is DFQATT, CDR2 SNEGSKA, per germline (reference sequence). The CDR3 is 16 residues long. Trimming took 0 bases from V and 1 from J; bases not matched to a gene: 8. CDR3 loop: CSARDAAGEPQETQYF. Written as DNA, the CDR3 is TGCAGTGCTAGAGATGCGGCGGGGGAACCCCAAGAGACCCAGTACTTC.

This rearrangement joins TRBV5-1 to TRBJ1-1, with TRBD1 matching over 7 bases. The trim removed 3 bases at V and 1 base at J, leaving 6 bases unmatched. CDR1 is SGHRS, CDR2 YFSETQ, per germline. This CDR3 is 15 amino acids long. The CDR3 sequence: CASSYRQGRNTEAFF. The CDR3 coding sequence is TGCGCCAGCAGCTACCGACAGGGCCGGAACACTGAAGCTTTCTTT.

The V call is TRBV28, the J call TRBJ2-5; D may be TRBD2 (6 bases). The CDR3 has 18 amino acids. The germline gives CDR1 MDHEN, CDR2 SYDVKM. Trimming removed 5 bases at V and 8 bases at J, with 30 bases between. Here the CDR3 DNA reads TGTGCCAGCAGTCCCCCCCTAAGGAGCGCGGGGCCCTCAGGAACCCAGTACTTC. Protein sequence: CASSPPLRSAGPSGTQYF.

The rearrangement links TRBV19 to TRBJ2-6; either TRBD1 or TRBD2 may supply D (6 bases each). Trimming left V 7 bases short and J 2 bases short, with 12 bases between. This CDR3 comprises 15 residues. Germline CDR1 reads LNHDA; CDR2 reads SQIVND (reference sequence). The CDR3 DNA is TGTGCCAGTAAGGAGGGGGAGGCTGGGGCCAACGTCCTGACTTTC. This codes for CASKEGEAGANVLTF.

This clonotype is a singleton in its sample. V and J are TRBV5-1 and TRBJ2-5; D is ambiguous. Germline CDR1 SGHRS, CDR2 YFSETQ. Trimming pared 4 bases from V and 4 bases from J, leaving 11 bases between. There are 13 residues in the CDR3. The CDR3: CASSPGARETQYF. CDR3 coding DNA: TGCGCCAGCAGCCCCGGAGCTCGAGAGACCCAGTACTTC.

Only a few counts were recorded for this clonotype. The genes are TRBV6-5 and TRBJ2-4, with 8 bases identical to TRBD2. This CDR3 is 16 amino acids long. V dropped 4 bases and J dropped 2; count of bases not matched to a gene: 7. Germline V gene data show CDR1 as MNHEY and CDR2 as SVGAGI. CDR3 sequence reads: CASSSGAGGTKNIQYF. The CDR3, as DNA: TGTGCCAGCAGTTCTGGGGCGGGGGGCACCAAAAACATTCAGTACTTC.

J is TRBJ2-3 and V is TRBV6-5; D gene ambiguous. The germline V and J ends were trimmed by 8 bases and 0 bases, with 6 bases remaining between them. CDR1 is MNHEY and CDR2 is SVGAGI in the germline V gene. The CDR3 runs 12 residues. CDR3 nucleotides: TGTGCCAGCCAAACTAGCACAGATACGCAGTATTTT. This encodes CASQTSTDTQYF.

V and J are TRBV19 and TRBJ1-6; 7 bases are shared with TRBD1. The CDR3 totals 15 residues. The V and J ends lost 4 bases and 9 bases, in that order; junction bases with no gene match: 9. Germline CDR1 reads LNHDA; CDR2 reads SQIVND (reference sequence). The CDR3 spells CASSTRRQGSSPLHF. The DNA for the CDR3 is TGTGCCAGTAGTACCCGTAGACAGGGATCTTCACCCCTCCACTTT. The full variable domain, completed using reference TRBV19 and TRBJ1-6, is DGGITQSPKYLFRKEGQNVTLSCEQNLNHDAMYWYRQDPGQGLRLIYYSQIVNDFQKGDIAEGYSVSREKKESFPLTVTSAQKNPTAFYLCASSTRRQGSSPLHFGNGTRLTVT.

This clonotype appeared a few times. The genes are TRBV12-3 or TRBV12-4 and TRBJ2-1; D ambiguous. The CDR3 runs to 12 residues. Trimming took off 0 bases at V and 7 bases at J, with 4 bases between the two ends. CDR3 nucleotide sequence: TGTGCCAGCAGTTTAGCGCCAAATGAGCAGTTCTTC. Its protein product is CASSLAPNEQFF.